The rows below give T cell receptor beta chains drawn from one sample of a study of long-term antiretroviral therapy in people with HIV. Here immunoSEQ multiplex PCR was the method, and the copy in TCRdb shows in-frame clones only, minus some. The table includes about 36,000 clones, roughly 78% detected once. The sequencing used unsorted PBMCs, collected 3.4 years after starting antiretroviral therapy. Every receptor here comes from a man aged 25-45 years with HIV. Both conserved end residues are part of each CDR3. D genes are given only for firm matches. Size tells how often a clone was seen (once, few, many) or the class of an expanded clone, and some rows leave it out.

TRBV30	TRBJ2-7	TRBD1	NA	TGTGCCTGGACAACGACAGGGGGCTCCTACGAGCAGTACTTC	CAWTTTGGSYEQYF
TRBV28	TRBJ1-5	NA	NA	TGTGCCAGCAAGACAGTAGACAATCAGCCCCAGCATTTT	CASKTVDNQPQHF
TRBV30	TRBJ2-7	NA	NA	TGTGCCTGGAGCCTGGTAAACGAGCAGTACTTC	CAWSLVNEQYF
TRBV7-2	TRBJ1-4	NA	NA	TGTGCCAGCAGCTTAGTAGGGCGCGCGACTAATGAAAAACTGTTTTTT	CASSLVGRATNEKLFF
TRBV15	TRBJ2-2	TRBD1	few	TGTGCCACCAGCAGAGCGGGACAGGGGGCGCCCGGGGAGCTGTTTTTT	CATSRAGQGAPGELFF
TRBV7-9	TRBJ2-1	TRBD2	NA	TGTGCCAGCAGCTACGGACTAGCGGGAACCTCCTACAATGAGCAGTTCTTC	CASSYGLAGTSYNEQFF
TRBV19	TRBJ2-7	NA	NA	TGTGCCAGTAGTATAGGTGGACACCCAGAAGGGTACGAGCAGTACTTC	CASSIGGHPEGYEQYF
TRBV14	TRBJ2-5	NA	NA	TGTGCCAGCAGCCAAGCTAGAGCGGTCAGAGAGACCCAGTACTTC	CASSQARAVRETQYF
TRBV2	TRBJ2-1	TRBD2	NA	TGTGCCGTGACCGGGACTAGCGGGAGCGCATCCTACAATGAGCAGTTCTTC	CAVTGTSGSASYNEQFF
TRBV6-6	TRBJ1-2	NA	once	TGTGCCAGCAGACCCGACACGGATCCTGTCTATGGCTACACCTTC	CASRPDTDPVYGYTF
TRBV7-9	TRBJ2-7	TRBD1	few	TGTGCCAGCAGCCCCCCGGGACAGGGAGGCGAGCAGTACTTC	CASSPPGQGGEQYF
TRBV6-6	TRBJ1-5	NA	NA	TGTGCCAGCTTAGAGTATAGCAATCAGCCCCAGCATTTT	CASLEYSNQPQHF
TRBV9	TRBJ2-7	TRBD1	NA	TGTGCCAGCAGTCCCGACAGGGATCCCCCCTACGAGCAGTACTTC	CASSPDRDPPYEQYF
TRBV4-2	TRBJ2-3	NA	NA	TGTGCCAGCAGCCCCGACTTCACCGAAGCGGATACGCAGTATTTT	CASSPDFTEADTQYF
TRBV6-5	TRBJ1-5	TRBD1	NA	TGTGCCAGCAGCTCGGGACAGATCAATCAGCCCCAGCATTTT	CASSSGQINQPQHF
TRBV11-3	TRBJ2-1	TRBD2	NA	TGTGCCAGCAGCCTCTCTGCGGGAGAGTACAATGAGCAGTTCTTC	CASSLSAGEYNEQFF